Below are 5 T cell receptor beta chains sequenced from a single sample in a study of blood T cell repertoires in COVID-19 (dated by TCRdb to 2020 to 2022). Library creation used the immunoSEQ multiplex PCR assay. TCRdb re-hosts the immuneACCESS table, in-frame sequences only. Its copies lack some clones; in the studies checked, an unresolved V gene accounts for under half of them, and the cause for the rest is not known. In this sample the table shows approximately 170,000 clones, 88% of which occur a single time. The ten largest clones capture about a quarter of the sample. The material sequenced was peripheral blood. Every receptor here comes from a man between 60 and 75 years old with acute or convalescent COVID-19.

This chain joins TRBV7-9 and TRBJ2-1; 9 nucleotides align to TRBD2. CDR3 length: 15 residues. V lost 5 bases and J lost 5; bases outside the gene matches: 7. Germline V CDR1 and CDR2: SEHNR, FQNEAQ (reference sequence). CDR3 DNA sequence: TGTGCCAGCAGCCGTGGGCTAGCGGGGCACAATGAGCAGTTCTTC. Its protein product is CASSRGLAGHNEQFF.

V and J are TRBV6-5 and TRBJ2-5; 7 bases fit TRBD1. CDR3 length equals 14 residues. With V trimmed by 0 bases and J by 5 bases, 3 bases remained unmatched. The germline gives CDR1 MNHEY, CDR2 SVGAGI. CDR3 protein: CASSYSGQPETQYF. Written as DNA, the CDR3 is TGTGCCAGCAGTTACTCGGGACAGCCGGAGACCCAGTACTTC.

The CDR3, as DNA: TGCAGCGCCTACAGGGGGCTAAGGGACACTGAAGCTTTCTTT. It codes for CSAYRGLRDTEAFF. The rearrangement links TRBV29-1 to TRBJ1-1; 9 bases agree with TRBD1. Germline-derived CDR1 and CDR2 are SQVTM and ANQGSEA. CDR3 length: 14 residues. V lost 7 bases to trimming and J lost 3 bases; unmatched junction nucleotides: 9.

The V and J genes are TRBV5-1 and TRBJ2-5, with D possibly being TRBD2 (6 bases). With 6 bases removed from V and 1 base from J, the gap between germline ends came to 13 bases. CDR3 length: 14 amino acids. Germline values: CDR1 SGHRS, CDR2 YFSETQ. The CDR3, as DNA: TGCGCCAGCAAGGAGGGACTTTTCCAAGAGACCCAGTACTTC. This encodes CASKEGLFQETQYF.

The chain employs TRBV6-2 or TRBV6-3 and TRBJ1-1, with 12 bases fitting TRBD1. V was pared by 3 bases and J by 4 bases, with 12 bases of the junction left unmatched. Germline V gene data show CDR1 as MNHEY and CDR2 as SVGEGT. The CDR3 spans 18 residues. CDR3: CASSYRPGTGGYITEAFF. The CDR3 bases are TGTGCCAGCAGTTATAGGCCCGGGACAGGGGGCTATATCACTGAAGCTTTCTTT.